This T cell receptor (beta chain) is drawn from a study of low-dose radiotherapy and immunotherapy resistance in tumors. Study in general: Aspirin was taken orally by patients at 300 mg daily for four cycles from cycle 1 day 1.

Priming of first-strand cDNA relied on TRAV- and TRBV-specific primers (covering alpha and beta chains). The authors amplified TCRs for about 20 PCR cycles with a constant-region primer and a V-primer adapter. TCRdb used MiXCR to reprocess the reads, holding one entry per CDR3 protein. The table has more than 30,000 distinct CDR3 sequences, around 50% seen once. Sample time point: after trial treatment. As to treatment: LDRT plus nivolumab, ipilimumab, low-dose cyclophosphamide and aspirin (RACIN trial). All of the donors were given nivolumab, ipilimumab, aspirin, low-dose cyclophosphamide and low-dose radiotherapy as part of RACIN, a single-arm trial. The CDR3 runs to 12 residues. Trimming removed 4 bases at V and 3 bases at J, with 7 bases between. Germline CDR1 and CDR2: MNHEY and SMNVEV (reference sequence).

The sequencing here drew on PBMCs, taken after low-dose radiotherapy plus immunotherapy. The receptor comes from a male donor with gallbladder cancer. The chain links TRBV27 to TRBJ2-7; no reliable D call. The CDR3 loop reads CASSSSGYEQYF. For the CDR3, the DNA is TGTGCCAGCAGTTCCTCGGGCTACGAGCAGTACTTC.